This TCR beta chain was identified during a study of regulatory T cells in long-lasting Graves disease. The study's findings and limits: Those with persistent disease had in common more public clonotypes (about 3,000) than new patients (around 910). Persistent disease favored TRBV28, TRBJ1-2 and TRBJ2-5.

In regard to this clonotype: Antigen specificity is unknown. One junction end disagrees with the germline gene, perhaps due to a read error.

CDR1 and CDR2 from the germline V gene are MNHEY and SMNVEV (reference sequence). The CDR3 spans 16 residues. In building TCR beta libraries, iRepertoire HTBI primers were used together with Arm-PCR of CDR3 regions. One entry per CDR3 protein results from TCRdb running MiXCR on the multiplex PCR reads. Here the sample spans 350,000 to 550,000 distinct CDR3 sequences, over 15% being singletons. As for time point: newly diagnosed GD, antithyroid drugs for less than 3 months. RNA isolated from PBMCs was used to make the TCR library. American Thyroid Association guidelines were used to diagnose Graves' disease. These records were also assigned to another study, of T cells in Graves' hyperthyroidism and ophthalmopathy. From that study: First-round RT-PCR with HTBI primers amplified the TCR CDR3 region.

The chain couples TRBV27 to TRBJ2-6; maybe TRBD1 (6 bases). This specimen consisted of peripheral blood mononuclear cells (PBMCs), obtained at new diagnosis, from a patient treated with antithyroid drugs. The clonotype was recovered from a young woman with Graves disease. Here the CDR3 DNA reads TGTGCCAACAGTAAGCTACAGGGTCCCGGGGCCAACGTCCTGACTTTC. This codes for CANSKLQGPGANVLTF. Using reference TRBV27 and TRBJ2-6 for the parts outside the CDR3, the full variable domain is EAQVTQNPRYLITVTGKKLTVTCSQNMNHEYMSWYRQDPGLGLRQIYYSMNVEVTDKGDVPEGYKVSRKEKRNFPLILESPSPNQTSLYFCANSKLQGPGANVLTFGAGSRLTVL.